This T cell receptor (beta chain) is drawn from a study of HIV-infected patients and healthy controls. Findings and caveats of the study: Donor HLA types were not determined in the study. Healthy controls carried many MAIT alpha-chain CDR3s, while HIV+ repertoires had few.

Germline CDR1 reads SGHRS; CDR2 reads YFSETQ. With V trimmed by 4 bases and J by 4 bases, 9 bases remained unmatched. The CDR3 sequence is 15 residues long. Follow-up blood was drawn about 14 weeks, roughly three months, after antiretroviral therapy began. No cell fractionation was done, so the repertoire covers all unsorted peripheral blood T cells. The RNA source was an approximately 2.4 ml peripheral blood draw. This clonotype was seen ten or more times. What it recognizes is unknown. cDNA was made from approximately 0.55 ug RNA using alpha and beta constant primers. Using multiplexing indices, alpha and beta chain libraries were generated apart by chain-specific third strand synthesis. TCRdb passed the 5' RACE reads through MiXCR, listing each CDR3 protein once. The sample gives some 8,700 distinct CDR3 sequences, 8.5% to 9% of which show up once; roughly 23% is in the top ten.

The chain carries TRBV5-1 and TRBJ1-2, with 8 bases that match TRBD1. Sequences were derived from blood, sampled during antiretroviral therapy. This sequence was found in an adult with HIV infection. The CDR3 DNA is TGCGCCAGCAGCAAAGACAGGGGCATGTTCTATGGCTACACCTTC. The encoded protein is CASSKDRGMFYGYTF.